The text below deals with one T cell receptor (beta chain). The antigen remains undetermined. The record originates from a study of Ad26.COV2.S vaccination and SARS-CoV-2 variants. Study context: Intramuscularly, Ad26.COV2.S was given either once or twice, 56 days apart.

Described treatment: about 20 received Ad26.COV2.S at low or high dose, single or two shots; about 5 received placebo; per-sample allocation not given. Collection of the samples took place on day 63 after the first injection of vaccine or placebo. In Boston, the donor was an adult between 18-55 years of age. Libraries were prepared by immunoSEQ multiplex PCR; TCRdb keeps only in-frame clonotypes and omits some of them. The sample holds 320,000 or so clones, 90% seen once. The CDR3 consists of 15 residues. Between the trimmed V and J ends, which lost 1 base and 8 bases, there was a span of 15 bases. In germline, CDR1 is SEHNR, CDR2 FQNEAQ (reference sequence). Study-wide results and caveats: Estimates derived from TCR breadth and depth analyses may have underestimated total T cell responses. People given the vaccine had a wider spike-specific TCR breadth than placebo recipients did.

J is TRBJ2-1 and V is TRBV7-9, with D perhaps TRBD2 (6 bases). The sample here was peripheral blood, taken in a trial of Ad26.COV2.S vaccine versus placebo. This sequence originates from a person between 18 and 65 years old who received the Ad26.COV2.S COVID-19 vaccine or a placebo. CDR3 nucleotides: TGTGCCAGCAGCTTAGAGATCGGGGGTGTCGATGAGCAGTTCTTC. Translated, it gives CASSLEIGGVDEQFF.